The clone carrying this T cell receptor beta chain was recorded a few times. Antigen specificity is unknown. This sample is drawn from a study of post-analysis software for immune sequencing data. Study summary: The patients showed relapsing-remitting, secondary progressive and progressive-relapsing multiple sclerosis courses. Study-level findings and limits: The normalized Chao1 diversity of multiple sclerosis patients was significantly lower than that of controls. Patients showed TRBV5-6, TRBV5-1 and TRBV20-1 among five TRBV segments more frequent than in controls. Pronounced co-clustering by F measure was evident among identically batched samples.

CDR3 length equals 17 residues. Germline V CDR1 and CDR2: MNHNY, SVGAGI (reference sequence). V shed 0 bases, J shed 0 bases, and the junction held 6 bases outside the gene matches. Unique molecular identifiers were built into the TCR beta cDNA libraries. Out of roughly 0.85 to 11 million T cells, a few hundred thousand cDNA molecules were generated. TCRdb independently ran MiXCR on the PCR reads; one entry per CDR3 protein. The data show 650,000 to 900,000 distinct CDR3 sequences, about half seen once. The clonotype comes from a girl aged 5 to 17 with multiple sclerosis. The sequencing input was blood. The gene calls are TRBV6-6 and TRBJ2-3; 7 bases line up with TRBD2. The CDR3 region is CASSYSLGAGSTDTQYF. CDR3 DNA: TGTGCCAGCAGTTACTCTCTCGGAGCGGGGAGCACAGATACGCAGTATTTT.